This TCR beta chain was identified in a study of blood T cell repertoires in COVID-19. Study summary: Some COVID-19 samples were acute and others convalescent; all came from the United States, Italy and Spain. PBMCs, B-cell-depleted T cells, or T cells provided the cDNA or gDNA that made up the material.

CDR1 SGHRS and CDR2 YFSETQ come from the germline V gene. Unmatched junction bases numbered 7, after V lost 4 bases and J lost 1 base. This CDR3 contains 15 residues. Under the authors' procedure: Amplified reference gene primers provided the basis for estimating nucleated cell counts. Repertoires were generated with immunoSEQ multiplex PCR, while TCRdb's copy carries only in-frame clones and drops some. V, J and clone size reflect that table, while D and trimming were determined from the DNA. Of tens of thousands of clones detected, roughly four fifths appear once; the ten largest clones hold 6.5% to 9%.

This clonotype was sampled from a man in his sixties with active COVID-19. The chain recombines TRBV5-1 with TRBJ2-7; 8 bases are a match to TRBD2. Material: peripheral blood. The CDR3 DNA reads TGCGCCAGCAGCCTCGGGGGGGCGGTGTCCTACGAGCAGTACTTC. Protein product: CASSLGGAVSYEQYF.